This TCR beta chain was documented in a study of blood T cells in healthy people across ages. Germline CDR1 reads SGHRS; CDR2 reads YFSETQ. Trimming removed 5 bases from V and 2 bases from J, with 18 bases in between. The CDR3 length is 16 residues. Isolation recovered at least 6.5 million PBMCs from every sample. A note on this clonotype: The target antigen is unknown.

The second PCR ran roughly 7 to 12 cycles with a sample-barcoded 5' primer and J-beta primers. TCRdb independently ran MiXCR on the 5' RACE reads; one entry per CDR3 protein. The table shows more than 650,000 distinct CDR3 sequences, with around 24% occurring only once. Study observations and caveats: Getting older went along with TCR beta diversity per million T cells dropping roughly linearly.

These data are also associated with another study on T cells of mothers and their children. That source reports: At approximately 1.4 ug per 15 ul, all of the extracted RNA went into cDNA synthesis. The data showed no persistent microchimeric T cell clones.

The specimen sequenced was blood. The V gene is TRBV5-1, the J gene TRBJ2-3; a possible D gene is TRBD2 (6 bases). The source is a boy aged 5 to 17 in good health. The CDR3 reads CASSRTPAGPTDTQYF. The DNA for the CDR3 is TGCGCCAGCAGTAGGACTCCAGCGGGCCCCACAGATACGCAGTATTTT.